These 20 T cell receptor beta chains were sequenced from one sample in a study of blood T cell repertoires in COVID-19. Repertoires were generated with immunoSEQ multiplex PCR, while TCRdb's copy carries only in-frame clones and drops some. The sample has around 81,000 clones; around 88% are singletons. The sequencing sample was made of peripheral blood. The receptors derive from a woman aged 80 or older with acute or convalescent COVID-19.

This clone was picked up one time. This sequence joins TRBV6-2 or TRBV6-3 and TRBJ1-2, with D possibly matching TRBD1 (5 bases). Looked up from germline, CDR1 is MNHEY and CDR2 is SVGEGT. This CDR3 region has 14 residues. V was pared by 0 bases and J by 4 bases, with 9 bases between. The CDR3 region has the DNA TGTGCCAGCAGTTACTCGGGGCAGACCTATGGCTACACCTTC. Protein product: CASSYSGQTYGYTF.

The CDR3 DNA reads TGTGCCAGCAGAGGACAGAGTGGAAACACCATATATTTT. It encodes CASRGQSGNTIYF. The rearrangement links TRBV6-5 to TRBJ1-3; D perhaps matches TRBD1 (6 bases). V was trimmed by 6 bases and J by 3 bases, leaving 9 bases between them. The germline V gene encodes CDR1 MNHEY and CDR2 SVGAGI. The CDR3 spans 13 residues.

The chain employs TRBV6-2 or TRBV6-3 and TRBJ1-2; D gene unclear. CDR1 and CDR2 (germline): MNHEY, SVGEGT. The CDR3 totals 12 residues. The V gene lost 2 bases and the J gene lost 3 bases, with 4 bases spanning the gap. CDR3 protein: CASSYPDYGYTF. In DNA, the CDR3 is TGTGCCAGCAGTTACCCGGACTATGGCTACACCTTC.

The chain is built from TRBV5-1 and TRBJ2-7; D call uncertain. CDR1 is SGHRS, CDR2 YFSETQ, per germline. The CDR3 has 17 residues. Between the trimmed V and J ends, which lost 4 bases and 3 bases, there was a span of 23 bases. The CDR3 DNA sequence: TGCGCCAGCAGCCCCGAGTATGGGCCCAACCTTATCTACGAGCAGTACTTC. Its protein is CASSPEYGPNLIYEQYF.

The gene calls are TRBV19 and TRBJ2-1, with TRBD1 matching 7 bases. Germline V gene lookup returns CDR1 LNHDA and CDR2 SQIVND (reference sequence). This CDR3 has 12 residues. V was clipped by 9 bases and J by 5 bases; unmatched bases: 4. DNA for the CDR3: TGTGCCAGGGTACAGGGGCACAATGAGCAGTTCTTC. Its translation: CARVQGHNEQFF. Looking up the rest from reference TRBV19 and TRBJ2-1 gives the full variable domain: DGGITQSPKYLFRKEGQNVTLSCEQNLNHDAMYWYRQDPGQGLRLIYYSQIVNDFQKGDIAEGYSVSREKKESFPLTVTSAQKNPTAFYLCARVQGHNEQFFGPGTRLTVL.

The chain employs TRBV19 and TRBJ2-1; a possible D gene is TRBD1 (6 bases). Germline CDR1 is LNHDA and CDR2 is SQIVND (reference sequence). Trimming pared 8 bases from V and 1 base from J, leaving 9 bases between. The CDR3 consists of 13 residues. The CDR3 DNA follows: TGTGCCAGTGTCGGACAGTCCTACAATGAGCAGTTCTTC. Translated, it gives CASVGQSYNEQFF.

The chain uses TRBV28 and TRBJ1-3; D may be TRBD1 (6 bases). Germline V gene sequence: CDR1 MDHEN, CDR2 SYDVKM. Trimming stripped 6 bases from V and 2 bases from J, with 14 bases between. This CDR3 has 15 amino acids. Written as DNA, the CDR3 is TGTGCCAGCAGGAGGGGGGGATTTACTGGAAACACCATATATTTT. As protein: CASRRGGFTGNTIYF.

This clone showed up just once. This chain joins TRBV11-3 and TRBJ2-1; 8 positions match TRBD2. The V gene's germline CDR1 is SGHNT and CDR2 YENEEA. The CDR3 has 14 residues. V was pared by 1 base and J by 9 bases, with 5 bases of the junction left unmatched. CDR3 in amino acids: CASSLGRGGGEQFF. The DNA for the CDR3 is TGTGCCAGCAGCTTAGGACGGGGGGGCGGTGAGCAGTTCTTC. The whole variable domain, remainder taken from reference TRBV11-3 and TRBJ2-1, is EAGVVQSPRYKIIEKKQPVAFWCNPISGHNTLYWYLQNLGQGPELLIRYENEEAVDDSQLPKDRFSAERLKGVDSTLKIQPAELGDSAVYLCASSLGRGGGEQFFGPGTRLTVL.

The count of this clone is one. The chain uses TRBV7-2 and TRBJ2-1, with 8 nucleotides matching TRBD2. CDR3 length: 16 residues. Germline V gene lookup returns CDR1 SGHTA and CDR2 FQGNSA. Germline trimming cut 5 bases from V and 6 bases from J; bases unmatched to any gene: 12. CDR3: CASSLWGSGRVNEQFF. CDR3 nucleotide sequence: TGTGCCAGCAGCCTCTGGGGCAGCGGGAGAGTCAATGAGCAGTTCTTC.

V usage is TRBV6-5 and J usage is TRBJ2-2; D is possibly TRBD1 (6 bases). Germline CDR1 MNHEY, CDR2 SVGAGI. CDR3 length: 14 residues. V was shortened by 6 bases and J by 5 bases, with 13 bases between the two germline ends. CDR3 sequence (DNA): TGTGCCAGCAGACGGACAGACAATACCGGGGAGCTGTTTTTT. Residues: CASRRTDNTGELFF.

The rearrangement joins TRBV18 to TRBJ2-5, with 9 bases lining up with TRBD2. J gave up 4 bases and V 5 bases, and 5 bases lay outside the gene matches. The CDR3 runs to 14 residues. The germline CDR1 and CDR2 sequences are KGHSH and LQKENI. CDR3 DNA sequence: TGTGCCAGCTCATCTGCGGGGGGGAGAGAGACCCAGTACTTC. It translates to CASSSAGGRETQYF.

This rearrangement joins TRBV2 to TRBJ1-1; D is ambiguous. Germline loops: CDR1 SNHLY, CDR2 FYNNEI. The CDR3 contains 11 residues. V shed 4 bases and J shed 8 bases, with 8 bases lying between them. The CDR3 is CASSGALEAFF. The CDR3 bases are TGTGCCAGCAGTGGGGCTTTGGAAGCTTTCTTT. Variable domain in full (rest from reference TRBV2 and TRBJ1-1): EPEVTQTPSHQVTQMGQEVILRCVPISNHLYFYWYRQILGQKVEFLVSFYNNEISEKSEIFDDQFSVERPDGSNFTLKIRSTKLEDSAMYFCASSGALEAFFGQGTRLTVV.

This chain joins TRBV19 and TRBJ2-7; the D gene is possibly TRBD1 (5 bases). Per the germline V gene, CDR1 is LNHDA and CDR2 is SQIVND (reference sequence). The CDR3 is 14 amino acids. Deletions cut 4 bases from V and 0 bases from J, with 10 bases between. This CDR3 is CASSRGWSSYEQYF. The CDR3 DNA reads TGTGCCAGTAGTAGGGGCTGGAGCTCCTACGAGCAGTACTTC.

The chain joins TRBV2 to TRBJ2-7; perhaps TRBD2 as D (5 bases). CDR1 is SNHLY and CDR2 is FYNNEI in the germline V gene. This CDR3 region has 15 residues. V lost 0 bases and J 3 bases, leaving 12 bases between the germline ends. The DNA of the CDR3 is TGTGCCAGCAGTGAAGCGGAGGATGCAGGCTACGAGCAGTACTTC. It encodes CASSEAEDAGYEQYF.

The chain is built from TRBV7-2 and TRBJ1-2; TRBD1 is a possible D gene (5 bases). Trimming removed 5 bases from V and 3 bases from J, with 13 bases in between. The CDR3 length is 14 residues. Germline CDR1 reads SGHTA; CDR2 reads FQGNSA. CDR3 residues: CASSPGYSDYGYTF. CDR3 coding DNA: TGTGCCAGCAGCCCAGGGTATTCAGACTATGGCTACACCTTC.

The chain uses TRBV5-1 and TRBJ2-3; 11 bases match TRBD2. CDR1 and CDR2 (germline): SGHRS, YFSETQ. The CDR3 loop spans 16 amino acids. J lost 5 bases, V lost 5 bases, and 10 bases had no gene match. This CDR3 is CASRMTSGKLGDTQYF. The CDR3 DNA reads as TGCGCCAGCAGGATGACTAGCGGGAAATTGGGAGATACGCAGTATTTT.

This sequence joins TRBV6-5 and TRBJ2-5; D is ambiguous. With 6 bases removed from V and 2 bases from J, the gap between germline ends came to 16 bases. This CDR3 comprises 15 residues. Germline assignment: CDR1 MNHEY and CDR2 SVGAGI. CDR3 coding DNA: TGTGCCAGCAGAGATTTAGCTGGAAAGCAAGAGACCCAGTACTTC. This translates into CASRDLAGKQETQYF.

Written as DNA, the CDR3 is TGTGCCAGCAGCCCGCGGATGAACACTGAAGCTTTCTTT. Translated, it gives CASSPRMNTEAFF. The genes are TRBV3-1 (or the pseudogene TRBV3-2) and TRBJ1-1; unclear D gene. Germline values: CDR1 LGHDT, CDR2 YNNKEL (reference sequence). Trimming took off 4 bases at V and 0 bases at J, with 6 bases between the two ends. This CDR3 has 13 amino acids.

Written as DNA, the CDR3 is TGCGCCAGCAGCTTGGCCGGGACAGGATCTGGAAACACCATATATTTT. The encoded protein is CASSLAGTGSGNTIYF. The chain uses TRBV5-1 and TRBJ1-3; 8 bases align to TRBD1. J was trimmed by 1 base and V by 0 bases; bases with no gene match: 3. The V gene's germline CDR1 is SGHRS and CDR2 YFSETQ. The CDR3 spans 16 residues.

The chain is built from TRBV6-5 and TRBJ2-7; the D is unclear. V was cut by 7 bases and J by 3 bases, with 7 bases left in between. Germline lookup yields CDR1 MNHEY and CDR2 SVGAGI. The CDR3 has 11 amino acids. As DNA, the CDR3 is TGTGCCAGCACTTCCTACTACGAGCAGTACTTC. This sequence encodes CASTSYYEQYF.